This T cell receptor (beta chain) was documented in a study of OX40 agonist ivuxolimab in advanced cancers. The study's findings and limits: On average, CD8+ T cells showed a greater number of expanded clones than CD4+.

To note about this clone: Its antigen is not known.

The CDR3 runs 15 residues. Trimming pared 5 bases from V and 0 bases from J, leaving 11 bases between. CDR1 SEHNR and CDR2 FQNEAQ come from the germline V gene (reference sequence). Assay used: immunoSEQ multiplex PCR; TCRdb lists only in-frame clones, some missing. Among approximately 87,000 clones listed, 88% were seen once. The gene calls are TRBV7-9 and TRBJ1-3; D not resolved. Specimen: CD4+ or CD8+ T cells sorted from blood, collected in a trial of the OX40 agonist ivuxolimab. The origin of this receptor is an adult with an advanced solid tumor such as melanoma, head and neck, liver or kidney cancer. CDR3 sequence: CASSLGGLSGNTIYF. The CDR3 DNA follows: TGTGCCAGCAGCCTAGGAGGCCTCTCTGGAAACACCATATATTTT.